This T cell receptor (beta chain) was observed in a study of shared clonotypes between healthy human individuals (dated by TCRdb to the early 2020s). In the study overall: The cohort comprised a couple of women and a few men aged 18 to 49 years. For each donor, CD4 naive and CD4 memory were each given three plates, CD8 naive was given two plates, and CD8 memory was given one plate. To estimate repertoire size and how much clonotypes are shared between individuals, the study performed deep sequencing of blood TCR repertoires from a handful of healthy adults. To increase sequencing depth and limit assay-specific biases, different laboratories used diverse techniques to prepare libraries and sequence TCR repertoires. Between about 0.85 and 10 billion PBMCs per donor were obtained by leukapheresis. Paper-wide results and their limitations: Compared with non-shared clonotypes, the clonotypes found in all four sorted-subset donors had higher generation probabilities. Sampling was restricted to blood, and TCR repertoires in tissues likely differ from the TCR repertoires found in blood. When a handful of donors were compared, the shared fraction of clonotypes was about 5% for naive CD4, 3.5% to 4% for naive CD8, 2% to 2.5% for memory CD4, and around 0.37% for memory CD8. Based on pairwise subsampling, the degree of clonotype sharing among donors was expected to be affected by sequencing depth. Naive subsets generally had larger estimated clonotype richness than memory subsets. Because the study included a small number of donors, the genetic and exposure-history diversity represented was limited. Even with the large sequencing depth, rarefaction of the sorted-subset datasets indicated that sequencing was incomplete.

Healthy HIV-negative adults with no recently reported acute infections or vaccinations were included as donors. Only Caucasian adults living in Nashville, Tennessee, USA were represented among the donors. The CD8 memory samples were a combination of magnetically selected CD45RO+ cells and CCR7-negative CD45RA+ effector memory (TemRA) cells. Blood was obtained by leukapheresis, after which PBMCs were separated by Ficoll-Histopaque density gradient centrifugation and cryopreserved in liquid nitrogen vapor phase. Purity and quantity of every magnetically sorted T cell population were checked by analytical flow cytometry. Genomic DNA was isolated from every sorted fraction and measured by UV absorbance on a Nanodrop 2000c. Its CDR3 holds 16 amino acids, cysteine through phenylalanine. Left in the record is the CDR3 DNA by itself, 48 bases read in frame from the first base. Remarks on this clone: Its cognate antigen has yet to be identified. Base-call qualities are not available, and no considerably larger clone is one nucleotide away.

Using the deep immunoSEQ assay, TCR CDR3 regions were amplified from genomic DNA by multiplex PCR. Genomic DNA extracted from each cell subset was distributed evenly over all wells of several immunoSEQ 96-well plates, and each plate served as one replicate. For sorted subsets, each replicate PCR was loaded with 200 ng genomic DNA, equivalent to approximately 27,000 T cell genomes. Purified libraries were measured with a Qubit 3.0 fluorometer, size-checked on a Bioanalyzer 2100, and measured again with the KAPA Library Quantification kit. Every immunoSEQ 96-well plate was sequenced on a dedicated single-read 150-cycle Illumina NextSeq 550 flow cell. The authors processed their data as follows. Because the immunoSEQ output included only junctional sequences and no quality scores, the filtering could not be the same as the filtering used for full-length reads. To assign V/J genes and CDR3, sequences were annotated against IMGT germline references using PyIR, a Python wrapper for IgBLAST v1.9. Reads were filtered out if the reads had weak V/J assignments (E-value above 1e-6), no CDR3, stop codons, out-of-frame junctions, or ambiguous translated residues. V3J clonotypes were defined as sequences sharing an identical inferred V gene, J gene, and CDR3 amino acid sequence. The percentage overlap between two repertoires was calculated by dividing the number of shared unique clonotypes by the size of the smaller repertoire. RTK rarefaction, the Chao1 estimator, and Recon v2.1 estimates of unobserved clonotypes were used to assess repertoire richness. For all TCRbeta clonotypes obtained by the gDNA method from a handful of donors, generation probabilities were computed with OLGA. Imported from immuneACCESS, the table was reduced by TCRdb to in-frame sequences with V and J called. These copies leave out some clones; in studies compared against another copy, an unresolved V gene accounts for under half, and the cause of the remainder is not known. The DNA was the basis for D and trimming; V, J and clone size are from that table. This sample holds about 320,000 clones; around nine tenths were observed only once. Around 15% of the sample lies in the top ten.

Input material: memory CD8+ T cells sorted from blood. Explained via the paper, the cell subset or site label denotes: CD45RO+ cells pooled with CCR7-negative TemRA cells. In this chain, TRBV12-1 is recombined with TRBJ2-4; the listed D gene, TRBD2, was not tested against the DNA. TRBV12-1 is noted as a pseudogene. This receptor was identified in a man in his late teens or twenties in good health. DNA sequence: TGTGCCAGCAGTCGCCCGGTTCGGGTACCCAAAAACATTCAGTACTTC. Its protein product is CASSRPVRVPKNIQYF.